What follows are 12 T cell receptor beta chains derived from one specimen sequenced in a study of Ad26.COV2.S vaccination and SARS-CoV-2 variants (dated by TCRdb to the early 2020s). Libraries came from the immunoSEQ multiplex PCR assay. TCRdb stores this immuneACCESS table with in-frame sequences only. Part of the clones is absent; in the studies checked, under half of the shortfall reflects unresolved V genes, and no reason is known for the rest. Counted in this sample were about 350,000 clones; 85% to 90% of them appeared once. Around 5% of the sample belongs to the ten largest clones. The treatment or condition label here, explained by the study, means: roughly 19 received Ad26.COV2.S at low or high dose, single or two shots; 5 received placebo; per-sample allocation not given. Repertoires of vaccine and placebo recipients were sequenced from samples collected on day 63 after the first injection.

The sequences come from peripheral blood, collected in a trial of Ad26.COV2.S vaccine versus placebo. These receptors all stem from a person between 18 and 59 years old who received the Ad26.COV2.S COVID-19 vaccine or a placebo.

V usage is TRBV2 and J usage is TRBJ1-2; D gene ambiguous. Trimming took off 6 bases at V and 4 bases at J, with 15 bases between the two ends. CDR1 and CDR2 from the germline V gene are SNHLY and FYNNEI. The CDR3 has 14 amino acids. The CDR3 sequence: CASRARLTGYGYTF. The CDR3 bases are TGTGCCAGCAGGGCACGACTGACTGGCTATGGCTACACCTTC.

This CDR3 reads CASSQTDRGSNYGYTF. DNA of the CDR3: TGTGCCAGCAGCCAGACCGACAGGGGGTCAAACTATGGCTACACCTTC. The chain couples TRBV4-2 to TRBJ1-2; 9 bases line up with TRBD1. The CDR3 length is 16 residues. V trimming: 3 bases; J trimming: 2 bases; junction bases outside the gene matches: 7. Germline CDR1 reads LGHNA; CDR2 reads YNFKEQ.

This clone was seen a few times. This chain links TRBV5-1 with TRBJ1-1; possible D gene TRBD1, 5 bases. Trimming cost V 5 bases and J 1 base, with 12 bases left between them. From germline, CDR1 is SGHRS and CDR2 YFSETQ. The CDR3 loop spans 14 amino acids. CDR3 in amino acids: CASSFGHGNTEAFF. CDR3 DNA: TGCGCCAGCAGTTTCGGACACGGGAACACTGAAGCTTTCTTT.

The V and J genes are TRBV19 and TRBJ2-2, with a possible D match to TRBD2 (6 bases). This CDR3 has 16 amino acids. CDR1 and CDR2 from the germline V gene are LNHDA and SQIVND (reference sequence). The ends were cut back, 3 bases at V and 4 bases at J, with 15 bases in the middle. This CDR3 is CASSIDDSGRTGELFF. The CDR3 DNA is TGTGCCAGTAGTATCGATGATAGCGGTCGCACCGGGGAGCTGTTTTTT.

The J gene is TRBJ1-4, the V gene TRBV15; D is unresolved. Trimming took off 2 bases at V and 15 bases at J, with 16 bases between the two ends. Germline CDR1 and CDR2: LNHNV and YYDKDF (reference sequence). The CDR3 spans 13 residues. The CDR3 DNA is TGTGCCACCAGCAGAAAACTGGGCCACGGGGTGTTTTTT. It is translated as CATSRKLGHGVFF.

This clone appeared many times. The chain uses TRBV9 and TRBJ2-7, with 7 positions matching TRBD1. This CDR3 has 14 residues. J was trimmed by 6 bases and V by 1 base; bases with no gene match: 7. The V gene's germline CDR1 is SGDLS and CDR2 YYNGEE. The CDR3 is CASSVNDRDPEQYF. As DNA, the CDR3 is TGTGCCAGCAGCGTAAACGACAGGGACCCCGAGCAGTACTTC.

J is TRBJ2-5 and V is TRBV30, with D perhaps matching TRBD1 (5 bases). The germline gives CDR1 GTSNPN, CDR2 SVGIG (reference sequence). The CDR3 is made up of 13 amino acids. V lost 7 bases and J lost 1, with 13 bases in between. In nucleotides, the CDR3 is TGTGCCTCGACACAGGACCTCCAAGAGACCCAGTACTTC. This codes for CASTQDLQETQYF.

V and J are TRBV18 and TRBJ2-6; unclear D gene. The germline V gene encodes CDR1 KGHSH and CDR2 LQKENI. There are 17 residues in the CDR3. V lost 4 bases, J lost 0 bases, and 13 bases lay in between. The CDR3 DNA follows: TGTGCCAGCTCACAAAACACGGCCCTCTCTGGGGCCAACGTCCTGACTTTC. This translates into CASSQNTALSGANVLTF.

This CDR3 is CASSFDVNEQFF. The CDR3 bases are TGTGCCAGCAGCTTCGATGTCAATGAGCAGTTCTTC. The chain recombines TRBV11-2 with TRBJ2-1; D is unclear. Germline CDR1 reads SGHAT; CDR2 reads FQNNGV. The CDR3 length is 12 residues. The V end lost 3 bases, the J end lost 6 bases, and 6 bases lay between the germline ends.

This rearrangement joins TRBV10-3 to TRBJ1-6; TRBD1 is a possible D gene (6 bases). CDR3 length equals 14 residues. Germline assignment: CDR1 ENHRY and CDR2 SYGVKD. V was cut by 2 bases and J by 7 bases, with 9 bases left in between. The CDR3 DNA reads TGTGCCATCAGTGAGCTAGGGGGGAATTCACCCCTCCACTTT. It yields the protein CAISELGGNSPLHF.

The chain combines TRBV6-5 with TRBJ1-5; D is uncertain. The CDR3 sequence is 11 residues long. The germline CDR1 and CDR2 sequences are MNHEY and SVGAGI. With 2 bases removed from V and 4 bases from J, the gap between germline ends came to 0 bases. The CDR3 DNA is TGTGCCAGCAGTTACAATCAGCCCCAGCATTTT. This codes for CASSYNQPQHF.

This chain links TRBV6-5 with TRBJ1-6; D uncertain. The CDR3 runs to 14 residues. Between the trimmed V and J ends, which lost 8 bases and 10 bases, there was a span of 18 bases. In germline, CDR1 is MNHEY, CDR2 SVGAGI. The CDR3 here is CASEIGPIGSPLHF. The CDR3 coding sequence is TGTGCCAGCGAGATCGGACCAATAGGGTCACCCCTCCACTTT.